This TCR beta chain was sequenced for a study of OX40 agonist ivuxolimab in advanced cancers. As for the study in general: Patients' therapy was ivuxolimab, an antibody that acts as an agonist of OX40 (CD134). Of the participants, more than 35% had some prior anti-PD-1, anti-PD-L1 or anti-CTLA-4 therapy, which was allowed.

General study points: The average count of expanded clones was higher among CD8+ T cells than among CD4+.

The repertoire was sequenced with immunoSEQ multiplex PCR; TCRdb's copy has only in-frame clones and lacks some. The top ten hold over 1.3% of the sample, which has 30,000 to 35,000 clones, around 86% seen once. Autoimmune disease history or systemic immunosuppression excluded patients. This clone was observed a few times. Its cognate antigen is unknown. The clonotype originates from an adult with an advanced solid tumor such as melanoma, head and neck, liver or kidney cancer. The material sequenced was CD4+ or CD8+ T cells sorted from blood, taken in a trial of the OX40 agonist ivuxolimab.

DNA for the CDR3: TGTGCCACCACTGGGGGACAAGCTCAAGAGACCCAGTACTTC. Translated, it gives CATTGGQAQETQYF. This sequence joins TRBV5-4 and TRBJ2-5; weak D call: TRBD1 (6 bases). Germline CDR1 SGHNT, CDR2 YYREEE (reference sequence). The CDR3 length is 14 residues. V shed 9 bases and J shed 2 bases, with 17 bases lying between them.